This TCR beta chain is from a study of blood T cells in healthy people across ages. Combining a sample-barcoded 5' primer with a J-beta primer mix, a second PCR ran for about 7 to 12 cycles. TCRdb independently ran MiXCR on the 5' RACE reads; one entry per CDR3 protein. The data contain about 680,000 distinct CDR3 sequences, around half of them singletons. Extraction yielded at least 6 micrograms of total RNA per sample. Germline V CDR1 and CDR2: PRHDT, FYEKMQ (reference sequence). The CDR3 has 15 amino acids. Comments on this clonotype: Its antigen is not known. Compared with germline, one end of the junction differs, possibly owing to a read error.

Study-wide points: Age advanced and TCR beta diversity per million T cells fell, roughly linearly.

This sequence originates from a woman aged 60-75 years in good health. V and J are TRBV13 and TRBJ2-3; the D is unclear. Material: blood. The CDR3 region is CANSLGTASTDTQYF. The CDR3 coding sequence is TGTGCCAACAGCTTAGGTACCGCTAGCACAGATACGCAGTATTTT.